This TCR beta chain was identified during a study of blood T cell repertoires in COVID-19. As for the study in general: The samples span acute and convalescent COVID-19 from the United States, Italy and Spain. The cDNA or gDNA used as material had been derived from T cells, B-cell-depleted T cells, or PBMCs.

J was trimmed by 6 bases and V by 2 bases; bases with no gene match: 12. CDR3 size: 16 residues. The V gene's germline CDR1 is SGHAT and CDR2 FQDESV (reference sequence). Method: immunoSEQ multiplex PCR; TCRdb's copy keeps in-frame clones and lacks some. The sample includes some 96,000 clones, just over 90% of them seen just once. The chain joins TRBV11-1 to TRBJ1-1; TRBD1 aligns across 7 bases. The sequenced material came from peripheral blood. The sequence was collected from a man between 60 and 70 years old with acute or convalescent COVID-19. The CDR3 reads CASSLNLGRGFSEAFF. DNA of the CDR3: TGTGCCAGCAGCTTAAATCTGGGCAGGGGGTTCTCTGAAGCTTTCTTT.